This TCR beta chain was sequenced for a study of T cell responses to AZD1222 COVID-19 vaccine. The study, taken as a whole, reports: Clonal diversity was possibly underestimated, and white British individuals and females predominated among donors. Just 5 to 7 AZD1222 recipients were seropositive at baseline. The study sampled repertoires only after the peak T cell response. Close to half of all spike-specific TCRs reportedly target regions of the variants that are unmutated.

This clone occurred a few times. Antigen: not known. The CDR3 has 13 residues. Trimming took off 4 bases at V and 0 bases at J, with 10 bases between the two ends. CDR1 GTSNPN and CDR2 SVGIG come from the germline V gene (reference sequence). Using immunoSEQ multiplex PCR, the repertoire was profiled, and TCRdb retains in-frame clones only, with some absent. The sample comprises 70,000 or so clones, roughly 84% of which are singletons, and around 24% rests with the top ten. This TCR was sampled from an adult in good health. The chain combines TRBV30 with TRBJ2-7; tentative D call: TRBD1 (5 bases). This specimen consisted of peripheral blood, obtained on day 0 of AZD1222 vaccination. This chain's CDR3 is CAWNQDNSYEQYF. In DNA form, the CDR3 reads TGTGCCTGGAATCAGGACAACTCCTACGAGCAGTACTTC.